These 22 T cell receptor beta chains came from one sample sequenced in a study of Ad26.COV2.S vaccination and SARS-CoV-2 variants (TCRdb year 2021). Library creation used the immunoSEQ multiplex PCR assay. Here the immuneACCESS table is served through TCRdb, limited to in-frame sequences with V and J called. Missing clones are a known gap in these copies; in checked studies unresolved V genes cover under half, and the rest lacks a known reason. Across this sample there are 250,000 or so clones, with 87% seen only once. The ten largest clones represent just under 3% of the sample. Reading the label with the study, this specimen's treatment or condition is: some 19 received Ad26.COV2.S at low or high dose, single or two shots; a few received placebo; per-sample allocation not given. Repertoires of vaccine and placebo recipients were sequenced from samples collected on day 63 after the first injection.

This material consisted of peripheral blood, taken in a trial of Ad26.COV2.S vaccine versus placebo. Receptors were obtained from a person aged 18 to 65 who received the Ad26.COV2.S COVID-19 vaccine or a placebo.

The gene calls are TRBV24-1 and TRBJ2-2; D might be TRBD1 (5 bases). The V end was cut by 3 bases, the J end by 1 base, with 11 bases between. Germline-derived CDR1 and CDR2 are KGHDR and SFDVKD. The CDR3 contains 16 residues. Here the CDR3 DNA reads TGTGCCACCAGTGATCCTGACAGCAGGAACACCGGGGAGCTGTTTTTT. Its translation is CATSDPDSRNTGELFF.

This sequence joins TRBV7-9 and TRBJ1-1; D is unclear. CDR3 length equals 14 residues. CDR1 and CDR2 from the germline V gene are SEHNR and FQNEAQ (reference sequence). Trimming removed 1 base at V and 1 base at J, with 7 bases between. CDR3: CASSLVVGNTEAFF. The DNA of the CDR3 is TGTGCCAGCAGCTTAGTTGTGGGGAACACTGAAGCTTTCTTT.

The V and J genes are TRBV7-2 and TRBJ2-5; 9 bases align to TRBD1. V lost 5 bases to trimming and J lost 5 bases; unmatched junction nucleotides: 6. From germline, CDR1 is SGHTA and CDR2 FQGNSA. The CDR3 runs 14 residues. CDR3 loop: CASSPGQGHETQYF. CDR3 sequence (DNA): TGTGCCAGCAGCCCGGGACAGGGCCACGAGACCCAGTACTTC.

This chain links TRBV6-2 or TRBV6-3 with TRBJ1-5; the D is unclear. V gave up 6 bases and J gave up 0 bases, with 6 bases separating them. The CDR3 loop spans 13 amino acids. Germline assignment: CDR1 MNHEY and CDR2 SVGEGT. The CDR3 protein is CASSPNSNQPQHF. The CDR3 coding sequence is TGTGCCAGCAGCCCTAATAGCAATCAGCCCCAGCATTTT.

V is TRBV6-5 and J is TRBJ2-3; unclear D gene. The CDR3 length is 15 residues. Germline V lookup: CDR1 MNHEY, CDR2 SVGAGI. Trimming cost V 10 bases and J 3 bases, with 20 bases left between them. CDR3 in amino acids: CATPPGGSPTDTQYF. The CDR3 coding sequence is TGTGCCACACCCCCAGGTGGTAGCCCAACAGATACGCAGTATTTT.

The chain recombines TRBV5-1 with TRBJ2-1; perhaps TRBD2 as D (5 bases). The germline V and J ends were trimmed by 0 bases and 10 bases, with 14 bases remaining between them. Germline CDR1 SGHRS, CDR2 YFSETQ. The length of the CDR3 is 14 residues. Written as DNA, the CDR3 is TGCGCCAGCAGCTTGGTTGGGCGTTCGGGAGAGCAGTTCTTC. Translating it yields CASSLVGRSGEQFF.

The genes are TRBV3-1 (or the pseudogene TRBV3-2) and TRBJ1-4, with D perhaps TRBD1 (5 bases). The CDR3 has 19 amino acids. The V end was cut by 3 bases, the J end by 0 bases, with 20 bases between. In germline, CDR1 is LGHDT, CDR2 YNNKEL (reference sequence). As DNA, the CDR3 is TGTGCCAGCAGCCATTCGCAGGGAGTACTAAGGGCAACTAATGAAAAACTGTTTTTT. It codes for CASSHSQGVLRATNEKLFF.

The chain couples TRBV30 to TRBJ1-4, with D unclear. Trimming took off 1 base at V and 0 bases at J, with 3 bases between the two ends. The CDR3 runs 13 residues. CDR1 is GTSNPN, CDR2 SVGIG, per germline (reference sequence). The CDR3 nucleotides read TGTGCCTGGAGTGACTCAACTAATGAAAAACTGTTTTTT. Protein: CAWSDSTNEKLFF.

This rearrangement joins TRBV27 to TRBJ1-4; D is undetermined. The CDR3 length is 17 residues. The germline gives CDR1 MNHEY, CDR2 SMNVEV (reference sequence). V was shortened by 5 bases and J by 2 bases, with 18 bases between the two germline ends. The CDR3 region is CASSTLGMMHTNEKLFF. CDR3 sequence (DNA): TGTGCCAGCAGTACCCTTGGGATGATGCATACTAATGAAAAACTGTTTTTT.

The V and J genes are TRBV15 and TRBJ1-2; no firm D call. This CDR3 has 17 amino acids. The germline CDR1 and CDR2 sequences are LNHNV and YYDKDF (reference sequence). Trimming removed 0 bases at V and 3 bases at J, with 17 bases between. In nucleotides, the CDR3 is TGTGCCACCAGCAGAGATCTTAAGGGATTAGTCGACTATGGCTACACCTTC. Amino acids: CATSRDLKGLVDYGYTF.

The CDR3 reads CAISALAGGYNEQFF. Written as DNA, the CDR3 is TGTGCCATCAGTGCCCTAGCGGGGGGCTACAATGAGCAGTTCTTC. This chain connects TRBV10-3 to TRBJ2-1; 11 bases align to TRBD2. The CDR3 runs 15 residues. V lost 4 bases, J lost 3 bases, and 2 bases stayed unmatched. CDR1 is ENHRY and CDR2 is SYGVKD in the germline V gene.

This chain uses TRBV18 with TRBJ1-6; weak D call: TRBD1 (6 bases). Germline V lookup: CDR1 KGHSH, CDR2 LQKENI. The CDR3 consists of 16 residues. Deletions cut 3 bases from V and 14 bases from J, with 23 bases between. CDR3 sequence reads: CASSPDRPRIISSLHF. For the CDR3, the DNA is TGTGCCAGCTCACCCGACAGGCCCAGAATAATATCTTCCCTCCACTTT.

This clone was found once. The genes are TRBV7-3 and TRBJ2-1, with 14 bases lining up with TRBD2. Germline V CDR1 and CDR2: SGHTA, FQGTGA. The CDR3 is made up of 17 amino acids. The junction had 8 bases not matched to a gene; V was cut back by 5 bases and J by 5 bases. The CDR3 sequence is CASSQTSGRASHNEQFF. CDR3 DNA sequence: TGTGCCAGCAGCCAGACTAGCGGGAGGGCCTCTCACAATGAGCAGTTCTTC.

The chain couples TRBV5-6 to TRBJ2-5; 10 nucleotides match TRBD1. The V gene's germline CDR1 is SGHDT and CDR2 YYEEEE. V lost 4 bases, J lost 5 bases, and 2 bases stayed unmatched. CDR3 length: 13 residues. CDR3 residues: CASSRDRGETQYF. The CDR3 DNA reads TGTGCCAGCAGCCGGGACAGGGGCGAGACCCAGTACTTC.

This chain's CDR3 is CASRLFSGGMTNEKLFF. The CDR3 nucleotides read TGTGCCAGCCGCCTGTTCTCAGGGGGCATGACTAATGAAAAACTGTTTTTT. The chain employs TRBV14 and TRBJ1-4, with 8 positions matching TRBD1. With V trimmed by 8 bases and J by 2 bases, 13 bases remained unmatched. The CDR3 sequence is 17 residues long. The germline V gene has CDR1 SGHDN and CDR2 FVKESK.

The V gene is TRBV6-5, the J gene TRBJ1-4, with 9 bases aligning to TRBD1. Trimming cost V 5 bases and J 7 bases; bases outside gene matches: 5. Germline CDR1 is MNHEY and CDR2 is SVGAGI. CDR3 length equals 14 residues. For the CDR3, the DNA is TGTGCCAGCAGTCCCAGGGACAGGGTTGAAAAACTGTTTTTT. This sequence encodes CASSPRDRVEKLFF.

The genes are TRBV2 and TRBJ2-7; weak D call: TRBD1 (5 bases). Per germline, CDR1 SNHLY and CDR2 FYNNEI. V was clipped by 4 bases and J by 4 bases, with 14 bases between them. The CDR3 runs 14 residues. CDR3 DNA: TGTGCCAGCAGTGGGACACCAGCCGAATACGAGCAGTACGTC. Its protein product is CASSGTPAEYEQYV.

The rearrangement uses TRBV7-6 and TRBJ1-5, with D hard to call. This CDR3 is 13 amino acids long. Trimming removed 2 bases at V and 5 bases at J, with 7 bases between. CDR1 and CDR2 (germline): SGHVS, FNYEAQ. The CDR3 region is CASSLSRYQPQHF. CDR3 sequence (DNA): TGTGCCAGCAGCTTAAGCAGGTATCAGCCCCAGCATTTT.

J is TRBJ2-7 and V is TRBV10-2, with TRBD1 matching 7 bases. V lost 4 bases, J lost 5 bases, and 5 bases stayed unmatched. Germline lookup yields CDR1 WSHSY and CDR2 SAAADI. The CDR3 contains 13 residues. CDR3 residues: CASSGSRGNEQYV. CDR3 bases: TGCGCCAGCAGTGGAAGCAGGGGGAACGAGCAGTACGTC.

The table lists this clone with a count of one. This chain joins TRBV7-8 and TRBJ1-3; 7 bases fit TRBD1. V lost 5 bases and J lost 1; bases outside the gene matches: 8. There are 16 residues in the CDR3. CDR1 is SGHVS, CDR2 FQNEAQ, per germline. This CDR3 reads CASSLGTVSSGNTIYF. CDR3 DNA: TGTGCCAGCAGCCTCGGGACAGTCTCTTCTGGAAACACCATATATTTT.

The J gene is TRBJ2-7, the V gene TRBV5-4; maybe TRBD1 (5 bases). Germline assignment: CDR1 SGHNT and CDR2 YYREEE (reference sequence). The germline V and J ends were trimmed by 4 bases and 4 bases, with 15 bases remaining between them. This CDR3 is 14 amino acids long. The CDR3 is CASSPRTRPYEQYF. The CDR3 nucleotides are TGTGCCAGCAGCCCGAGGACAAGACCTTACGAGCAGTACTTC.

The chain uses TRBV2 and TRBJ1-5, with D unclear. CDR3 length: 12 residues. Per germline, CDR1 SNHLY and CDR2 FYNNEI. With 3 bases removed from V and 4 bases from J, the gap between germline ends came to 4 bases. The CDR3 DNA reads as TGTGCCAGCAGTGAGGGAAATCAGCCCCAGCATTTT. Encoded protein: CASSEGNQPQHF. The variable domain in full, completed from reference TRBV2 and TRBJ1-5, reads EPEVTQTPSHQVTQMGQEVILRCVPISNHLYFYWYRQILGQKVEFLVSFYNNEISEKSEIFDDQFSVERPDGSNFTLKIRSTKLEDSAMYFCASSEGNQPQHFGDGTRLSIL.